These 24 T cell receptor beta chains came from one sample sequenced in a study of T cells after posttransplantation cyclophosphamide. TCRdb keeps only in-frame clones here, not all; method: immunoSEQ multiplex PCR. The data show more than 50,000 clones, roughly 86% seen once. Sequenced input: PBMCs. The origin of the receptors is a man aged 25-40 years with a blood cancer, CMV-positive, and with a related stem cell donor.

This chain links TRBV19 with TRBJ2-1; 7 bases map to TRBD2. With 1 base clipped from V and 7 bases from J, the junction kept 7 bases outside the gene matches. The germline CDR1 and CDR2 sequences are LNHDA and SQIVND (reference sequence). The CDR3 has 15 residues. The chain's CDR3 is CASSIGTRALNEQFF. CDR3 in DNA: TGTGCCAGTAGTATAGGGACTAGGGCCCTGAATGAGCAGTTCTTC. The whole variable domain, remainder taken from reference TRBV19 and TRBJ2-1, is DGGITQSPKYLFRKEGQNVTLSCEQNLNHDAMYWYRQDPGQGLRLIYYSQIVNDFQKGDIAEGYSVSREKKESFPLTVTSAQKNPTAFYLCASSIGTRALNEQFFGPGTRLTVL.

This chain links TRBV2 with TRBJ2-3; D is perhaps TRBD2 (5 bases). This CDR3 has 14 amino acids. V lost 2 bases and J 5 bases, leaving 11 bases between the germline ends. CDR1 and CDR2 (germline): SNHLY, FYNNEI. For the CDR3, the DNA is TGTGCCAGCAGTGAACACAGTGCGGGAGATACGCAGTATTTT. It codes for CASSEHSAGDTQYF.

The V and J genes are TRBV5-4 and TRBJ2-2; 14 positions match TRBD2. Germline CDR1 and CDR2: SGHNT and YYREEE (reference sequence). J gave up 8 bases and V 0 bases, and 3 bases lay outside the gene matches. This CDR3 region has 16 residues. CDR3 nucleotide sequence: TGTGCCAGCAGCTTGGGGACTAGCGGGAGGATGGGGGAGCTGTTTTTT. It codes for CASSLGTSGRMGELFF.

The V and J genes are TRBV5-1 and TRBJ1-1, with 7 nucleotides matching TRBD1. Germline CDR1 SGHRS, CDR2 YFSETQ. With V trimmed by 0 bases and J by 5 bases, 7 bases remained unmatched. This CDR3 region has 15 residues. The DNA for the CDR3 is TGCGCCAGCAGCTTGGAAGGGGGCTGGGGTACTGAAGCTTTCTTT. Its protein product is CASSLEGGWGTEAFF.

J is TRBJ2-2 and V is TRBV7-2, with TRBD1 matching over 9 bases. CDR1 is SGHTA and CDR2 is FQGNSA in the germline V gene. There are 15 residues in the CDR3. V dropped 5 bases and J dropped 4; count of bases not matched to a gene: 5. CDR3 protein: CASSTQGAVTGELFF. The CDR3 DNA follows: TGTGCCAGCAGCACACAGGGGGCAGTCACCGGGGAGCTGTTTTTT. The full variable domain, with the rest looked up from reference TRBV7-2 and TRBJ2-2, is GAGVSQSPSNKVTEKGKDVELRCDPISGHTALYWYRQSLGQGLEFLIYFQGNSAPDKSGLPSDRFSAERTGGSVSTLTIQRTQQEDSAVYLCASSTQGAVTGELFFGEGSRLTVL.

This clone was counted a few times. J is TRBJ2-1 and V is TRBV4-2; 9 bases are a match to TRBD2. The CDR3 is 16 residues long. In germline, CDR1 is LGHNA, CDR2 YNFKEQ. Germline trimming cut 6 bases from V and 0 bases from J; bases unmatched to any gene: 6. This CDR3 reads CASRPSRGGSYNEQFF. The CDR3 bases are TGTGCCAGCAGACCTTCGCGGGGGGGCTCCTACAATGAGCAGTTCTTC.

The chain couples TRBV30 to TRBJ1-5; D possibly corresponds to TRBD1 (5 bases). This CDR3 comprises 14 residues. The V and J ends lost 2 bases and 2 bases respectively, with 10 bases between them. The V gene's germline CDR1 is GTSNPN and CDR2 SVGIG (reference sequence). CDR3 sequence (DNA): TGTGCCTGGAGTAGGGGAGGGGGCAATCAGCCCCAGCATTTT. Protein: CAWSRGGGNQPQHF.

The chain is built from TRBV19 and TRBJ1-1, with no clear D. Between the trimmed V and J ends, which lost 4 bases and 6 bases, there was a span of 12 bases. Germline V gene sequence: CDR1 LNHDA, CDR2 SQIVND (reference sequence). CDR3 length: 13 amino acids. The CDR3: CASSRALGPEAFF. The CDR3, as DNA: TGTGCCAGTAGTAGGGCGTTGGGCCCTGAAGCTTTCTTT.

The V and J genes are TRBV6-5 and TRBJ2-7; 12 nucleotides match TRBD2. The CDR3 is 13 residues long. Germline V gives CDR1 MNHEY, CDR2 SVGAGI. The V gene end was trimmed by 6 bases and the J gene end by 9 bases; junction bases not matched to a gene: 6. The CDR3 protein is CASSLAGGPVQYF. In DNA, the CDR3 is TGTGCCAGCAGCCTAGCGGGAGGGCCTGTGCAGTACTTC.

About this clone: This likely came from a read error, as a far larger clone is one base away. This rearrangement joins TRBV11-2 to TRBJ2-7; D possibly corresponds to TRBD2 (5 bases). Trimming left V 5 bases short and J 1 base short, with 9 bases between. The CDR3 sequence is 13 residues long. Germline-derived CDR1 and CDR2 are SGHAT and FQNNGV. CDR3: CASSPEGSYEQYF. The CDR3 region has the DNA TGTGCCAGCAGCCCCGAGGGATCCTACGAGCAGTACTTC.

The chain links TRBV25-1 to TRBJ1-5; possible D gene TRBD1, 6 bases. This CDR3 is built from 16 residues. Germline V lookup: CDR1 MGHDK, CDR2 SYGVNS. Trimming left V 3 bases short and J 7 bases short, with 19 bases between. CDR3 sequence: CASSDGGAWDWQPQHF. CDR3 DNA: TGTGCCAGCAGTGATGGGGGGGCCTGGGATTGGCAGCCCCAGCATTTT.

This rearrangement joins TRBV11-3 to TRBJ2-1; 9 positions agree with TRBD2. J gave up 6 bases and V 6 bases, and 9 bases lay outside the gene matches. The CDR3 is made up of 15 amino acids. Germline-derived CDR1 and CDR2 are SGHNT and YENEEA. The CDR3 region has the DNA TGTGCCAGCAGAGGTCCGCTAGCGGGGAGCAATGAGCAGTTCTTC. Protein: CASRGPLAGSNEQFF.

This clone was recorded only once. The CDR3 coding sequence is TGTGCCAGCAGCGTTGGAAGCGCCGAACGAGTTAAGCAGTTCTTC. This gives the protein CASSVGSAERVKQFF. The chain combines TRBV9 with TRBJ2-1; D unresolved. The length of the CDR3 is 15 residues. Germline V lookup: CDR1 SGDLS, CDR2 YYNGEE. Trimming left V 2 bases short and J 11 bases short, with 20 bases between.

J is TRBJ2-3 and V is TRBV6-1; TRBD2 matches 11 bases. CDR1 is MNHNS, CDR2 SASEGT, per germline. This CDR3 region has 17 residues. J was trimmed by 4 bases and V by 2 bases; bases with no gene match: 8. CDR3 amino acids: CASSEMVTSGTADTQYF. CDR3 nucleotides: TGTGCCAGCAGTGAAATGGTGACTAGCGGGACCGCAGATACGCAGTATTTT.

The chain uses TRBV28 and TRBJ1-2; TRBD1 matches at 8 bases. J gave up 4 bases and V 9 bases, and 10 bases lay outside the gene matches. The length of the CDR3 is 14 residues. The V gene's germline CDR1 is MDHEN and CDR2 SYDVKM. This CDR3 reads CASQTGGLGYGYTF. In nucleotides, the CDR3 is TGTGCCAGTCAAACAGGGGGTTTAGGCTATGGCTACACCTTC.

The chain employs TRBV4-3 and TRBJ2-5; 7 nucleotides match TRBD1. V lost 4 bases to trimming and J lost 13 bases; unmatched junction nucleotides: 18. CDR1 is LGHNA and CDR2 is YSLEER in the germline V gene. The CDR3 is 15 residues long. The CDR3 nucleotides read TGCGCCAGCAGCCGAACCTCGTTCTACAGGGGATTGTTGTACTTC. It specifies CASSRTSFYRGLLYF.

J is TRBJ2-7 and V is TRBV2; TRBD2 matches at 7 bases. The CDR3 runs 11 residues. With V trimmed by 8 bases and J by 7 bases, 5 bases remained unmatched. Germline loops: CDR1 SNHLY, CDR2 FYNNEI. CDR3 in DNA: TGTGCCAGCCTTCTCGGGAGGGAGCAGTACTTC. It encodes CASLLGREQYF.

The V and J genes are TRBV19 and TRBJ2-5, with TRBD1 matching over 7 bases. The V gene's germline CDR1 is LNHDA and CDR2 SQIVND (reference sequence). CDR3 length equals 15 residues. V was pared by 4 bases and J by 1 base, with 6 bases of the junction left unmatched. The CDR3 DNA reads TGTGCCAGTAGTACCCTGGACAGGCCCCAAGAGACCCAGTACTTC. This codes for CASSTLDRPQETQYF.

The CDR3 nucleotides are TGTGCCAGCTCACCCCCCGATGGAGGTGGCTACACCTTC. Its protein product is CASSPPDGGGYTF. The chain is built from TRBV18 and TRBJ1-2; no definite D call. CDR1 KGHSH and CDR2 LQKENI come from the germline V gene. V lost 3 bases to trimming and J lost 7 bases, with 12 bases between them. The CDR3 length is 13 residues.

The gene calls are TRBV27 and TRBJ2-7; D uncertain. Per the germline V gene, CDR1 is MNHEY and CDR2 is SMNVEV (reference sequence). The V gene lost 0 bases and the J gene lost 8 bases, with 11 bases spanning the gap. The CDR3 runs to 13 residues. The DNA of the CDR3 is TGTGCCAGCAGTTTATCCTCTGTCTTCCAGCAGTACTTC. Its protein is CASSLSSVFQQYF.

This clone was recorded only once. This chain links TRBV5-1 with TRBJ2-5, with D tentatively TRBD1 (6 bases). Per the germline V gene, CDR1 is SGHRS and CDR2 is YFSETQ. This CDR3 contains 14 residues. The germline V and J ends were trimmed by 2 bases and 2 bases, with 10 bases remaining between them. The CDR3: CASSFGQTQETQYF. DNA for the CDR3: TGCGCCAGCAGCTTCGGACAGACGCAAGAGACCCAGTACTTC.

The CDR3 region has the DNA TGTGCCAGCAGCCAAGAATTGCCCGGGAATCAGCCCCAGCATTTT. It specifies CASSQELPGNQPQHF. This chain links TRBV4-2 with TRBJ1-5; D ambiguous. This CDR3 is 15 amino acids long. V was shortened by 0 bases and J by 4 bases, with 10 bases between the two germline ends. Germline V CDR1 and CDR2: LGHNA, YNFKEQ.

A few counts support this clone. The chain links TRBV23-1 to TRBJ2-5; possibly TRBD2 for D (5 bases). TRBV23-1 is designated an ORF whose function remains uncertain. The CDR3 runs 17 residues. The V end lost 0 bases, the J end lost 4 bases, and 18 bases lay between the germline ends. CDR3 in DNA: TGCGCCAGCAGTCAATCGGGGTGGCAGGTGGGGAGAGAGACCCAGTACTTC. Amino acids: CASSQSGWQVGRETQYF.

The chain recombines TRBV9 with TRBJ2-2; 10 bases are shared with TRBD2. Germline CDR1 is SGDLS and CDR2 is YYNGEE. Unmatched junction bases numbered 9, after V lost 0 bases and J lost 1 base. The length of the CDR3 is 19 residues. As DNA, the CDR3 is TGTGCCAGCAGCGTAGGAGGAGCGGGAGGGTCAGGGAACACCGGGGAGCTGTTTTTT. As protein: CASSVGGAGGSGNTGELFF.